The 4 T cell receptor beta chains presented below share a single source sample, sequenced in a study of cytomegalovirus exposure and HLA in healthy donors. 60 Vbeta and 13 Jbeta primers were used in PCR. The repertoire was sequenced with immunoSEQ multiplex PCR; TCRdb's copy has only in-frame clones and lacks some. The sample has about 160,000 clones; 82% are singletons. Material: PBMCs. The receptors come from a man aged 50-59 years in good health and CMV-seropositive.

This chain connects TRBV7-6 to TRBJ2-2, with TRBD2 matching 9 bases. V gave up 5 bases and J gave up 5 bases; unmatched junction bases: 21. Germline V gene lookup returns CDR1 SGHVS and CDR2 FNYEAQ. The CDR3 covers 20 residues. CDR3 DNA: TGTGCCAGCAGCCCAGAACCGGGACTAGCTATCGTGGCGGGGACCGGGGAGCTGTTTTTT. The encoded protein is CASSPEPGLAIVAGTGELFF.

V gene TRBV19 combines with J gene TRBJ1-4, with 9 bases identical to TRBD1. With V trimmed by 6 bases and J by 8 bases, 7 bases remained unmatched. The CDR3 extends over 14 amino acids. Germline V gene data show CDR1 as LNHDA and CDR2 as SQIVND (reference sequence). The CDR3 sequence is CASRGDRGNEKLFF. The CDR3 DNA reads TGTGCCAGTAGGGGAGACAGGGGGAACGAAAAACTGTTTTTT.

This clone was seen a few times. This chain connects TRBV19 to TRBJ2-7; TRBD1 is a possible D gene (5 bases). The germline V and J ends were trimmed by 1 base and 4 bases, with 8 bases remaining between them. CDR1 is LNHDA, CDR2 SQIVND, per germline (reference sequence). The CDR3 covers 13 residues. DNA of the CDR3: TGTGCCAGTAGTATAGGGTCAGGGTACGAGCAGTACTTC. Translated: CASSIGSGYEQYF.

This chain joins TRBV11-2 and TRBJ1-3; no reliable D call. The V gene lost 6 bases and the J gene lost 3 bases, with 12 bases spanning the gap. CDR1 is SGHAT, CDR2 FQNNGV, per germline. This CDR3 is built from 14 residues. CDR3 coding DNA: TGTGCCAGCAGTACATCGGCAGGTGGAAACACCATATATTTT. The encoded protein is CASSTSAGGNTIYF.